The rows below give T cell receptor beta chains drawn from one sample of a study of a mutant IDH1 vaccine in newly diagnosed glioma. This table comes from immunoSEQ multiplex PCR, and its TCRdb copy is limited to in-frame clones, with some not included. Among over 45,000 clones listed, about 86% were seen once. The antigens of these receptors remain unknown. The material sequenced was PBMCs, taken from a glioma patient whose treatment included an IDH1 peptide vaccine. These receptors all come from a woman aged 45-59 years with glioma. Both conserved end residues are part of each CDR3. D genes are given only for firm matches. The size of a clone is reported for some rows only, either as once, few or many, or as a class for expanded clones.

v_call	d_call	j_call	clone_size	cdr3_aa	cdr3_nt
TRBV5-1	NA	TRBJ1-6	NA	CASSPTSRESSPLHF	TGCGCCAGCAGCCCAACCTCCAGGGAGAGTTCACCCCTCCACTTT
TRBV4-2	NA	TRBJ2-3	NA	CASSPSQGSGDTQYF	TGTGCCAGCAGCCCTTCGCAGGGGTCTGGAGATACGCAGTATTTT
TRBV5-4	NA	TRBJ1-5	NA	CASSPGQNQPQHF	TGTGCCAGCAGCCCTGGACAGAATCAGCCCCAGCATTTT
TRBV6-5	TRBD1	TRBJ2-7	NA	CASSNRQGSSYEQYF	TGTGCCAGCAGCAATCGACAGGGTAGCTCCTACGAGCAGTACTTC
TRBV9	NA	TRBJ1-4	NA	CASSVGVANEKLFF	TGTGCCAGCAGCGTAGGGGTCGCTAATGAAAAACTGTTTTTT
TRBV6-6	NA	TRBJ1-2	NA	CASSKFLESMRGYTF	TGTGCCAGCAGTAAATTCCTTGAGTCTATGCGGGGCTACACCTTC
TRBV30	TRBD2	TRBJ2-3	NA	CAWTVGGGDTQYF	TGTGCCTGGACTGTTGGGGGGGGAGATACGCAGTATTTT
TRBV5-1	NA	TRBJ2-6	NA	CASSPSGANVLTF	TGCGCCAGCAGCCCCTCTGGGGCCAACGTCCTGACTTTC
TRBV19	NA	TRBJ1-5	NA	CASSITPAHNQPQHF	TGTGCCAGTAGTATAACTCCGGCACACAATCAGCCCCAGCATTTT
TRBV4-1	NA	TRBJ2-6	NA	CASSRGTLRRGANVLTF	TGCGCCAGCAGCCGCGGGACTCTCCGCAGGGGGGCCAACGTCCTGACTTTC
TRBV11-3	TRBD1	TRBJ2-7	NA	CASSPGQGAIYEQYF	TGTGCCAGCAGCCCCGGACAGGGGGCTATCTACGAGCAGTACTTC
TRBV9	TRBD1	TRBJ1-4	NA	CASSVDQGASAGEKLFF	TGTGCCAGCAGCGTAGATCAGGGGGCGTCTGCTGGAGAAAAACTGTTTTTT
TRBV7-6	NA	TRBJ1-1	few	CASSFIGTEAFF	TGTGCCAGCAGCTTTATTGGCACTGAAGCTTTCTTT
TRBV18	NA	TRBJ1-5	once	CASSPGRQGQPQHF	TGTGCCAGCTCACCGGGACGTCAGGGTCAGCCCCAGCATTTT
TRBV30	TRBD2	TRBJ2-1	once	CAVSRGGHEQFF	TGTGCCGTATCACGGGGGGGCCATGAGCAGTTCTTC
TRBV27	NA	TRBJ2-2	NA	CASSLGRTKTGELFF	TGTGCCAGCAGTTTAGGACGGACCAAGACCGGGGAGCTGTTTTTT
TRBV10-1	TRBD1	TRBJ1-6	few	CASSKIGQGSNSPLHF	TGCGCCAGCAGCAAGATCGGACAGGGATCAAATTCACCCCTCCACTTT
TRBV7-2	TRBD1	TRBJ2-5	NA	CASSLRSQGYGETQYF	TGTGCCAGCAGCTTAAGGTCACAGGGGTATGGAGAGACCCAGTACTTC
TRBV5-1	TRBD1	TRBJ1-6	NA	CASSIGQGGNSPLHF	TGCGCCAGCAGCATAGGACAGGGAGGTAATTCACCCCTCCACTTT
TRBV19	NA	TRBJ2-1	NA	CASSIRGGPLNEQFF	TGTGCCAGTAGTATTCGTGGGGGGCCTTTAAATGAGCAGTTCTTC
TRBV7-6	TRBD2	TRBJ2-7	NA	CASSVSGGAYEQYF	TGTGCCAGCAGCGTTAGCGGGGGGGCCTACGAGCAGTACTTC
TRBV19	NA	TRBJ1-6	NA	CASQTTIRGDNSPLHF	TGTGCCAGCCAGACTACCATCCGGGGGGATAATTCACCCCTCCACTTT
TRBV4-2	TRBD1	TRBJ2-7	NA	CASSPRTGIYEQYF	TGTGCCAGCAGCCCTCGGACAGGGATCTACGAGCAGTACTTC
TRBV7-2	NA	TRBJ1-1	NA	CASSPRATEAFF	TGTGCCAGCAGCCCCCGGGCGACTGAAGCTTTCTTT
TRBV4-1	NA	TRBJ2-7	NA	CASSQDGGTGLSYEQYF	TGCGCCAGCAGCCAAGACGGGGGGACAGGCCTCTCCTACGAGCAGTACTTC
TRBV19	NA	TRBJ2-7	NA	CASSIRVLAHEQYF	TGTGCCAGTAGTATACGGGTGCTAGCCCACGAGCAGTACTTC
TRBV5-4	NA	TRBJ2-7	NA	CASSPGLFYEQYF	TGTGCCAGCAGCCCAGGGCTCTTCTACGAGCAGTACTTC